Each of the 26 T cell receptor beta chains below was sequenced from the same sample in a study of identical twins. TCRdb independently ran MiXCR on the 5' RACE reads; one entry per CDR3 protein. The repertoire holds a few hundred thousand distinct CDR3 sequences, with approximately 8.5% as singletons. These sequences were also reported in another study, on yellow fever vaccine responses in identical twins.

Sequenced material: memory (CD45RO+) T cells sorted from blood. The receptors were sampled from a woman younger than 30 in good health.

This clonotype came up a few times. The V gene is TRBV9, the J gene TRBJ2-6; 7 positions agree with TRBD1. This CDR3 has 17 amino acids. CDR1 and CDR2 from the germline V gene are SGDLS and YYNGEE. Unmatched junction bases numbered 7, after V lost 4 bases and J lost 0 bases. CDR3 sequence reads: CASSPGQAYSGANVLTF. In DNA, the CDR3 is TGTGCCAGCAGCCCCGGACAGGCCTACTCTGGGGCCAACGTCCTGACTTTC.

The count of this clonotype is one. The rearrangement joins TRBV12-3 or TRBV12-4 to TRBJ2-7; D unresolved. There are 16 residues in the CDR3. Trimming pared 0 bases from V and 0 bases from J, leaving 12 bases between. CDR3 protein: CASSLASGTSSYEQYF. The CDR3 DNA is TGTGCCAGCAGTTTAGCTTCTGGCACCTCCTCCTACGAGCAGTACTTC.

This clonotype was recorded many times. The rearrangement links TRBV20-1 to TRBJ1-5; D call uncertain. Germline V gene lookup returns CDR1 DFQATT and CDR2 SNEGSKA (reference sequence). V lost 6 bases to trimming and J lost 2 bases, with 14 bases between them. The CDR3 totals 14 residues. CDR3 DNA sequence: TGCAGTGCAAGGTGGGGTTATGGCAATCAGCCCCAGCATTTT. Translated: CSARWGYGNQPQHF.

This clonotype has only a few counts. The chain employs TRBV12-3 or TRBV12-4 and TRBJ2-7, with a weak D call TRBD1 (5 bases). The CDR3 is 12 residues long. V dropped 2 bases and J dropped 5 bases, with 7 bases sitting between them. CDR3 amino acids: CASSLLGDEQYF. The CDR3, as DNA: TGTGCCAGCAGTTTATTAGGGGACGAGCAGTACTTC.

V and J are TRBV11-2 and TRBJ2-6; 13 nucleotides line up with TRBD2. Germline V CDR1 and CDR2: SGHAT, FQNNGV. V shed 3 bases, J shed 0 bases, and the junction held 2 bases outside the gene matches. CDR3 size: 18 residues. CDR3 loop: CASSFGLAGASGANVLTF. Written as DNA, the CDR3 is TGTGCCAGCAGCTTCGGACTAGCGGGGGCCTCTGGGGCCAACGTCCTGACTTTC.

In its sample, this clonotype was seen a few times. The CDR3 sequence is CASSPRGSNQPQHF. DNA of the CDR3: TGTGCCAGCAGCCCCCGTGGAAGTAATCAGCCCCAGCATTTT. The rearrangement links TRBV3-1 to TRBJ1-5; D is unclear. This CDR3 contains 14 residues. V was trimmed by 4 bases and J by 4 bases, leaving 11 bases between them. Germline CDR1 is LGHDT and CDR2 is YNNKEL (reference sequence).

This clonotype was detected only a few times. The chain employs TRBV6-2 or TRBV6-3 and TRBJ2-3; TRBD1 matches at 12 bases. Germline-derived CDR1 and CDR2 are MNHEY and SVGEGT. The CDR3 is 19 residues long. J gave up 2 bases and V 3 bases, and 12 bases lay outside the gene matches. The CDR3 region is CASSYVGTGGAEVTDTQYF. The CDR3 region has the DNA TGTGCCAGCAGTTATGTGGGGACAGGGGGCGCGGAGGTCACAGATACGCAGTATTTT.

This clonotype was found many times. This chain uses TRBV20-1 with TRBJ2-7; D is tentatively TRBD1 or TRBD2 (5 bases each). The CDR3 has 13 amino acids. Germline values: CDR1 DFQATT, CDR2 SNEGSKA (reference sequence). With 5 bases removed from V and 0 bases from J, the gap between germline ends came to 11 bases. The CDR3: CSAGDPSSYEQYV. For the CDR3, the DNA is TGCAGTGCTGGGGACCCGAGCTCCTACGAGCAGTACGTC.

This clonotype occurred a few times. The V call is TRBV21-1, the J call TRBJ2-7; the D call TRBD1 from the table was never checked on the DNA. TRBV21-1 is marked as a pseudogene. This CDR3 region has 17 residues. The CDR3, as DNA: TGTGCCAGCAGTCAGGAGACCGGGACAGGGGCCTCCTACGAGCAGTACGTC. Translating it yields CASSQETGTGASYEQYV.

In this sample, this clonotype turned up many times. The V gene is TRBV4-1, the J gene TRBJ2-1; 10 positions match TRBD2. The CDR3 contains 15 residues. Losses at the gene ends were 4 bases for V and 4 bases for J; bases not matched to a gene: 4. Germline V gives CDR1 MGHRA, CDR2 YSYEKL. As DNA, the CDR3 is TGCGCCAGCAGCCTTACTAGCGGGATGTACAATGAGCAGTTCTTC. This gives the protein CASSLTSGMYNEQFF.

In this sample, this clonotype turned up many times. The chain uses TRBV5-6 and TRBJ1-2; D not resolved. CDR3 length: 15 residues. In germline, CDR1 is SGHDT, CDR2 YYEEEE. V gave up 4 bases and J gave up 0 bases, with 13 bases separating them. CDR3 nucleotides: TGTGCCAGCAGCCCTGATGACACCACTAACTATGGCTACACCTTC. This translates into CASSPDDTTNYGYTF.

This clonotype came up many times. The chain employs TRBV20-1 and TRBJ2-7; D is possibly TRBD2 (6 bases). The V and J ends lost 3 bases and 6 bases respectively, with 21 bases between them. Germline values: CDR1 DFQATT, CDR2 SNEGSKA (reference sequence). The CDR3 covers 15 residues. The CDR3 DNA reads TGCAGTGCTAGGGGTCCTGGGACTCCAGGAGGCGAGCAGTACGTC. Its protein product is CSARGPGTPGGEQYV.

In DNA, the CDR3 is TGTGCCAGTAGTACCCTGGGGAATAGCCCCTACAATGAGCAGTTCTTC. Protein sequence: CASSTLGNSPYNEQFF. The chain has TRBV19 and TRBJ2-1, with D uncertain. The germline V gene has CDR1 LNHDA and CDR2 SQIVND (reference sequence). V lost 4 bases and J 2 bases, leaving 15 bases between the germline ends. This CDR3 is 16 amino acids long.

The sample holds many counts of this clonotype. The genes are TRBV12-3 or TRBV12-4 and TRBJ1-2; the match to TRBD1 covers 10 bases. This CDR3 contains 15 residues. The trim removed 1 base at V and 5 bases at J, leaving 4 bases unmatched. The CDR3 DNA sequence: TGTGCCAGCAGTTTAGGACAGGGGGCGAGGTATGGCTACACCTTC. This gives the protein CASSLGQGARYGYTF.

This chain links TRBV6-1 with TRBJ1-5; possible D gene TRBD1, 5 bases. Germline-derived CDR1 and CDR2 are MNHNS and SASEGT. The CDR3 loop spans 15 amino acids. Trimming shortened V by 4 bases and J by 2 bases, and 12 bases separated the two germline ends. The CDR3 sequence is CASSAGGVGNQPQHF. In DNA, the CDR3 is TGTGCCAGCAGTGCGGGGGGGGTTGGCAATCAGCCCCAGCATTTT.

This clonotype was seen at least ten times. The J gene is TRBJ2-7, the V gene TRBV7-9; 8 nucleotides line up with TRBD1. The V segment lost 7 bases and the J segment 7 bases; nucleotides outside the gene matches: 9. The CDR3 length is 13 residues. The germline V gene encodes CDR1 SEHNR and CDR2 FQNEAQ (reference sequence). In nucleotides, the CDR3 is TGTGCCAGCATCTCTGACAGGGGTAATGAGCAGTACTTC. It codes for CASISDRGNEQYF.

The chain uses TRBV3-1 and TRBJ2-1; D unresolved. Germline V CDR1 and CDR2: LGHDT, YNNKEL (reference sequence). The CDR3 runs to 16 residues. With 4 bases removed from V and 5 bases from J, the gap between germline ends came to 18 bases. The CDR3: CASSLSVGSGHNEQFF. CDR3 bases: TGTGCCAGCAGCCTGTCGGTCGGGTCGGGCCACAATGAGCAGTTCTTC.

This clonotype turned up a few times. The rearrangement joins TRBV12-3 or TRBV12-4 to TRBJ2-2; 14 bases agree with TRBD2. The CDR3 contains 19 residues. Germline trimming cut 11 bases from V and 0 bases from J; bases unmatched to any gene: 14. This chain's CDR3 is CAFSSMATSGRANTGELFF. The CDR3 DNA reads TGTGCCTTCAGTTCCATGGCGACTAGCGGGAGGGCGAACACCGGGGAGCTGTTTTTT.

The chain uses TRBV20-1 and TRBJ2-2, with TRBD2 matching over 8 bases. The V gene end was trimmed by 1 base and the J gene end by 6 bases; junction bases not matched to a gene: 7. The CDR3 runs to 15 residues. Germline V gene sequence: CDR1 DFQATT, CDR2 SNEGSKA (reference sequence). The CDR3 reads CSARATGGPPGELFF. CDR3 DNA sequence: TGCAGTGCTAGAGCAACGGGGGGGCCCCCCGGGGAGCTGTTTTTT.

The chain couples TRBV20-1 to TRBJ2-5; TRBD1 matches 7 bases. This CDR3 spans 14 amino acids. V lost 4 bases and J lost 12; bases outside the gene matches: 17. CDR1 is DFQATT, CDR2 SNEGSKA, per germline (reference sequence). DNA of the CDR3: TGCAGTGCTACCGCCGGGACAGAGGTTCGGGGCGAGTACTTC. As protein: CSATAGTEVRGEYF.

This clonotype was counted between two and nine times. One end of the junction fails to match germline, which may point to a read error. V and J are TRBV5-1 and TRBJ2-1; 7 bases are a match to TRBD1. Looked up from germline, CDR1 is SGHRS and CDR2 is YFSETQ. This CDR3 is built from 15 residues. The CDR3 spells CASGLLGQGDNEQLF. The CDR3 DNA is TGCGCCAGCGGCCTCTTAGGTCAGGGGGACAATGAGCAGCTCTTC.

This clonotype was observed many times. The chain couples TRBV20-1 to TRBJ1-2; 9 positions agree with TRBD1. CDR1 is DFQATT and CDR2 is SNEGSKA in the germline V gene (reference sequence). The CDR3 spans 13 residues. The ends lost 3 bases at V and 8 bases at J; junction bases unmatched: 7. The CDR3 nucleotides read TGCAGTGCTAGTTCGGGACAGGGATACGGCTACACCTTC. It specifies CSASSGQGYGYTF.

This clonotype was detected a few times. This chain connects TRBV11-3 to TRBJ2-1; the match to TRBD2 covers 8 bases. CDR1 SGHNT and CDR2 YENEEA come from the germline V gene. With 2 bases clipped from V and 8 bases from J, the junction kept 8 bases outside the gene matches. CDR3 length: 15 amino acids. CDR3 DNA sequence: TGTGCCAGCAGCTTACTGGCTAGCGGGTTCTATGAGCAGTTCTTC. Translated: CASSLLASGFYEQFF.

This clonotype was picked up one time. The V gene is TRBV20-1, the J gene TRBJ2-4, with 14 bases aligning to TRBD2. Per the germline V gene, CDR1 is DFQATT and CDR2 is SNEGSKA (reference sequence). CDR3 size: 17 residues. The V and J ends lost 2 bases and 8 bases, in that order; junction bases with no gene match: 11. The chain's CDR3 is CSARPPGLAGVFDIQYF. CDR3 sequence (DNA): TGCAGTGCTAGACCACCGGGACTAGCGGGAGTATTTGACATTCAGTACTTC.

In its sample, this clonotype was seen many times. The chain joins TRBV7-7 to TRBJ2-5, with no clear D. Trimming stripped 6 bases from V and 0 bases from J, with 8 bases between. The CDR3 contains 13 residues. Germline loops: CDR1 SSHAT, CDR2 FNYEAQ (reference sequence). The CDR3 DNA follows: TGTGCCAGCAGGGCAGAGAACCAAGAGACCCAGTACTTC. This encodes CASRAENQETQYF.

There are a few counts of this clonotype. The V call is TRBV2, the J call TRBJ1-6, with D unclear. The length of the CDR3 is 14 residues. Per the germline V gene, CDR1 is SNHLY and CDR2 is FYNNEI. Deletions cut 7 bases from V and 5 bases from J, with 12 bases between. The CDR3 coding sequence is TGTGCCAGCACCTCAAGACATAATAATTCACCCCTCCACTTT. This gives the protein CASTSRHNNSPLHF.